This TCR beta chain was sequenced during a study of T cell responses to AZD1222 COVID-19 vaccine. General study results and limits: Reportedly, nearly half of unique spike TCRs recognized epitopes outside B.1.351/B.1.1.7 mutations.

Analyses pooled second doses at about 4 or about 12 weeks. This clone was counted a single time. Its antigen is unknown. V was pared by 1 base and J by 6 bases, with 10 bases between. Germline loops: CDR1 SGHRS, CDR2 YFSETQ. The length of the CDR3 is 13 residues. The repertoire was sequenced with immunoSEQ multiplex PCR; TCRdb's copy has only in-frame clones and lacks some. The data contain about 150,000 clones, 90% of them singletons. Here the sequenced sample was peripheral blood, taken 28 days after the second AZD1222 dose. V and J are TRBV5-1 and TRBJ1-1; D is uncertain. The TCR was taken from an adult who received the AZD1222 COVID-19 vaccine. The chain's CDR3 is CASSLLGVAEAFF. The CDR3 DNA follows: TGCGCCAGCAGCTTGCTTGGAGTCGCTGAAGCTTTCTTT. Complete variable domain (other parts from reference TRBV5-1 and TRBJ1-1): KAGVTQTPRYLIKTRGQQVTLSCSPISGHRSVSWYQQTPGQGLQFLFEYFSETQRNKGNFPGRFSGRQFSNSRSEMNVSTLELGDSALYLCASSLLGVAEAFFGQGTRLTVV.